The 12 T cell receptor beta chains reported below all come from one sample, sequenced in a study of T cell repertoires in aging, cancer and after chemotherapy. Peripheral blood genomic DNA, not sorted cells or RNA, was the template. Multiplex touch-down PCR with TRB-A/B primers amplified rearranged V-D-J TRB sequences. MiXCR was run by TCRdb on the multiplex PCR reads, yielding one entry per CDR3 protein. The data hold 1,500 to 2,000 distinct CDR3 sequences, with about 28% observed a single time. Sequencing input: blood. The receptors were sampled from a human donor in good health.

By sample share, this clonotype is medium-sized. V is TRBV19 and J is TRBJ2-3; 7 bases map to TRBD2. The CDR3 consists of 16 residues. V shed 1 base, J shed 1 base, and the junction held 5 bases outside the gene matches. CDR1 LNHDA and CDR2 SQIVND come from the germline V gene (reference sequence). Here the CDR3 DNA reads TGTGCCAGTAGTATAGGTTTAGCGGGCGGCACAGATACGCAGTATTTT. It translates to CASSIGLAGGTDTQYF.

This chain links TRBV20-1 with TRBJ2-7, with TRBD1 matching 8 bases. CDR1 DFQATT and CDR2 SNEGSKA come from the germline V gene (reference sequence). Losses at the gene ends were 0 bases for V and 3 bases for J; bases not matched to a gene: 4. The CDR3 consists of 14 residues. For the CDR3, the DNA is TGCAGTGCTAGAGATCAGGGGGCAGGCTACGAGCAGTACTTC. Translated, it gives CSARDQGAGYEQYF.

The sample holds a few counts of this clonotype. This sequence joins TRBV6-2 or TRBV6-3 and TRBJ1-3; TRBD1 might be the D (5 bases). CDR1 is MNHEY and CDR2 is SVGEGT in the germline V gene. This CDR3 has 15 amino acids. Trimming took off 4 bases at V and 0 bases at J, with 10 bases between the two ends. CDR3 protein: CASSWDGSSGNTIYF. Here the CDR3 DNA reads TGTGCCAGCAGTTGGGACGGGAGCTCTGGAAACACCATATATTTT.

In the case of this clonotype: A read error may be the cause here, since a much bigger clone is one base away. The CDR3 region is CASSKTGGTYNKQFF. The CDR3 DNA sequence: TGTGCCAGCAGTAAAACAGGGGGGACCTACAATAAGCAGTTCTTC. The chain uses TRBV6-5 and TRBJ2-1, with TRBD1 matching 8 bases. Per germline, CDR1 MNHEY and CDR2 SVGAGI. The CDR3 has 15 residues.

The chain carries TRBV11-1 and TRBJ1-3; D gene ambiguous. V lost 3 bases, J lost 3 bases, and 9 bases lay in between. Germline V gene data show CDR1 as SGHAT and CDR2 as FQDESV (reference sequence). The CDR3 consists of 14 residues. The CDR3 spells CASSFGRVGNTIYF. As DNA, the CDR3 is TGTGCCAGCAGCTTTGGGCGGGTTGGAAACACCATATATTTT.

V gene TRBV20-1 combines with J gene TRBJ2-7; 12 nucleotides match TRBD2. V was pared by 3 bases and J by 2 bases, with 5 bases of the junction left unmatched. The CDR3 length is 15 residues. The germline V gene has CDR1 DFQATT and CDR2 SNEGSKA (reference sequence). Here the CDR3 DNA reads TGCAGTGCTAGCCGGCTAGCGGGAGGGGCCTACGAGCAGTACTTC. It codes for CSASRLAGGAYEQYF.

This clonotype is a singleton in its sample. The J gene is TRBJ2-1, the V gene TRBV28, with 8 bases matching TRBD1. There are 17 residues in the CDR3. V shed 5 bases, J shed 6 bases, and the junction held 15 bases outside the gene matches. Per germline, CDR1 MDHEN and CDR2 SYDVKM. CDR3 DNA sequence: TGTGCCAGCAGTCCCCAGCACGGACAGGGACAGATCAATGAGCAGTTCTTC. Amino acid sequence: CASSPQHGQGQINEQFF.

This clonotype is judged medium-sized. V gene TRBV10-3 combines with J gene TRBJ2-3; 9 bases are shared with TRBD2. V lost 2 bases to trimming and J lost 0 bases; unmatched junction nucleotides: 9. Looked up from germline, CDR1 is ENHRY and CDR2 is SYGVKD. The CDR3 sequence is 18 residues long. The CDR3 reads CAISEHGSGSSSTDTQYF. The CDR3 DNA reads as TGTGCCATCAGTGAGCACGGTAGCGGGAGTTCCAGCACAGATACGCAGTATTTT.

This clonotype came up a few times. This chain connects TRBV6-5 to TRBJ1-1, with D maybe TRBD1 (6 bases). Germline CDR1 and CDR2: MNHEY and SVGAGI. V lost 4 bases and J 1 base, leaving 13 bases between the germline ends. This CDR3 has 15 amino acids. This CDR3 reads CASSSWTVQNTEAFF. In DNA, the CDR3 is TGTGCCAGCAGTTCCTGGACAGTACAGAACACTGAAGCTTTCTTT.

The chain employs TRBV19 and TRBJ1-1; 9 nucleotides match TRBD1. CDR1 is LNHDA and CDR2 is SQIVND in the germline V gene (reference sequence). This CDR3 region has 15 residues. The ends lost 3 bases at V and 1 base at J; junction bases unmatched: 3. CDR3 nucleotide sequence: TGTGCCAGTAGTATCGCGGGACAGGGGAACACTGAAGCTTTCTTT. Encoded protein: CASSIAGQGNTEAFF.

About this clonotype itself: One base away lies a much larger clone, so this may be a sequencing read error. The chain has TRBV6-5 and TRBJ1-2, with 7 bases fitting TRBD1. Germline-derived CDR1 and CDR2 are MNHEY and SVGAGI. The CDR3 is made up of 15 amino acids. V was pared by 5 bases and J by 4 bases, with 10 bases of the junction left unmatched. The CDR3 spells CASSQQTGSTYGYTF. The CDR3 DNA sequence: TGTGCCAGCAGTCAACAGACAGGGTCAACCTATGGCTACACCTTC.

This clonotype has just a few counts. V is TRBV18 and J is TRBJ1-2, with 9 bases that match TRBD1. The CDR3 extends over 15 amino acids. V shed 0 bases and J 3 bases; nucleotides not matched to a gene: 2. Germline loops: CDR1 KGHSH, CDR2 LQKENI. The CDR3 nucleotides read TGTGCCAGCTCACCACCTGGGACAGGGTACTATGGCTACACCTTC. Protein: CASSPPGTGYYGYTF.